The 28 T cell receptor beta chains below were found in one sample sequenced in a study of blood T cell repertoires in COVID-19. TCRdb's copy holds only in-frame clones and misses some; the assay was immunoSEQ multiplex PCR. This table has some 70,000 clones, just under 90% appearing once. The sequencing input was peripheral blood. The source of these receptors is an elderly woman with active COVID-19.

The chain carries TRBV29-1 and TRBJ2-7; 9 positions match TRBD2. The junction had 5 bases not matched to a gene; V was cut back by 3 bases and J by 5 bases. The CDR3 runs to 13 residues. Germline loops: CDR1 SQVTM, CDR2 ANQGSEA. The CDR3 coding sequence is TGCAGCGTTGAGTGGCGGGAGGGCCACGAGCAGTACTTC. Translation: CSVEWREGHEQYF.

The CDR3 loop is CASSLRTQSYEQYF. The CDR3 region has the DNA TGTGCCAGTAGTCTTCGAACACAATCCTACGAGCAGTACTTC. The V call is TRBV19, the J call TRBJ2-7; D gene ambiguous. Between the trimmed V and J ends, which lost 5 bases and 1 base, there was a span of 12 bases. This CDR3 is built from 14 residues. From germline, CDR1 is LNHDA and CDR2 SQIVND (reference sequence).

This clone was recorded once. The DNA is left out, because the CDR3 cannot be placed on it with certainty; the CDR3 is given as TCRdb lists it. The rearrangement joins TRBV2 to TRBJ2-3; the table's D call of TRBD2 was not tested on the DNA. Germline CDR1 and CDR2: SNHLY and FYNNEI. Counting both end residues, the CDR3 totals 20 amino acids. The CDR3 sequence is CASVDSDTQYFGPATDTQYF.

The chain is built from TRBV7-8 and TRBJ2-5, with 11 bases fitting TRBD2. The J segment lost 7 bases and the V segment lost 5 bases, leaving 15 bases of the junction unmatched. In germline, CDR1 is SGHVS, CDR2 FQNEAQ. The CDR3 has 17 amino acids. DNA of the CDR3: TGTGCCAGCAGCCCGGTTAGCGGGAGGGCCAGGGGTGGGACCCAGTACTTC. This codes for CASSPVSGRARGGTQYF.

This clone showed up just once. The chain uses TRBV28 and TRBJ1-5, with D possibly TRBD1 on 6 matching bases. The CDR3 is 17 amino acids. CDR1 is MDHEN and CDR2 is SYDVKM in the germline V gene. The V and J ends lost 4 bases and 0 bases respectively, with 16 bases between them. CDR3 sequence (DNA): TGTGCCAGCAGTTCAACCCAATACAGGGCTAGCAATCAGCCCCAGCATTTT. Residues: CASSSTQYRASNQPQHF.

In its sample, this clone was seen a few times. The genes are TRBV5-6 and TRBJ2-1; D is possibly TRBD2 (6 bases). The CDR3 has 15 amino acids. Germline V CDR1 and CDR2: SGHDT, YYEEEE. The V end lost 4 bases, the J end lost 2 bases, and 13 bases lay between the germline ends. The chain's CDR3 is CASSLGLITYNEQFF. In nucleotides, the CDR3 is TGTGCCAGCAGCCTGGGACTGATAACCTACAATGAGCAGTTCTTC. Filled out from reference TRBV5-6 and TRBJ2-1, the complete variable domain reads DAGVTQSPTHLIKTRGQQVTLRCSPKSGHDTVSWYQQALGQGPQFIFQYYEEEERQRGNFPDRFSGHQFPNYSSELNVNALLLGDSALYLCASSLGLITYNEQFFGPGTRLTVL.

CDR3 DNA: TGTGCCAGCGGAAAACAGGGAGAACTCAAAAACATTCAGTACTTC. It encodes CASGKQGELKNIQYF. The V call is TRBV19, the J call TRBJ2-4; a possible D gene is TRBD1 (6 bases). Germline CDR1 LNHDA, CDR2 SQIVND (reference sequence). CDR3 length: 15 amino acids. The ends were cut back, 9 bases at V and 3 bases at J, with 18 bases in the middle.

The chain employs TRBV19 and TRBJ1-1; tentative D call: TRBD1 (5 bases). V was pared by 1 base and J by 5 bases, with 11 bases between. The CDR3 extends over 14 amino acids. CDR1 and CDR2 from the germline V gene are LNHDA and SQIVND (reference sequence). The DNA of the CDR3 is TGTGCCAGTAGTATAGCCCAGGGTTATACTGAAGCTTTCTTT. The encoded protein is CASSIAQGYTEAFF.

This sequence joins TRBV3-1 (or the pseudogene TRBV3-2) and TRBJ2-3; 10 positions agree with TRBD2. The V gene's germline CDR1 is LGHDT and CDR2 YNNKEL (reference sequence). This CDR3 contains 19 residues. With V trimmed by 0 bases and J by 4 bases, 13 bases remained unmatched. This chain's CDR3 is CASSQDLIRAGGPPDTQYF. Written as DNA, the CDR3 is TGTGCCAGCAGCCAAGATCTCATTCGAGCGGGAGGGCCGCCAGATACGCAGTATTTT.

The table lists this clone with a few counts. The rearrangement joins TRBV6-5 to TRBJ1-2; D is undetermined. V was pared by 6 bases and J by 4 bases, with 12 bases between. Looked up from germline, CDR1 is MNHEY and CDR2 is SVGAGI. The CDR3 is 13 amino acids. The CDR3 DNA reads as TGTGCCAGCAGGCCCACGGTTGCCTATGGCTACACCTTC. Its translation is CASRPTVAYGYTF.

This clone was seen a few times. This chain connects TRBV6-2 or TRBV6-3 to TRBJ2-7; TRBD1 agrees at 10 bases. CDR3 length equals 15 residues. The J segment lost 4 bases and the V segment lost 4 bases, leaving 7 bases of the junction unmatched. The germline V gene encodes CDR1 MNHEY and CDR2 SVGEGT. CDR3 protein: CASSSPDRGSYEQYF. The CDR3 nucleotides are TGTGCCAGCAGTTCCCCGGACAGGGGGAGTTACGAGCAGTACTTC.

This clone has more than one count but fewer than ten. The gene calls are TRBV10-3 and TRBJ2-3, with 10 bases that match TRBD2. Looked up from germline, CDR1 is ENHRY and CDR2 is SYGVKD. This CDR3 has 15 amino acids. V lost 6 bases, J lost 0 bases, and 3 bases stayed unmatched. CDR3 sequence reads: CAIRGTSESTDTQYF. DNA for the CDR3: TGTGCCATCAGAGGGACTAGCGAGAGCACAGATACGCAGTATTTT.

The chain recombines TRBV5-1 with TRBJ2-1; perhaps TRBD2 as D (6 bases). The CDR3 covers 13 residues. Trimming left V 7 bases short and J 9 bases short, with 17 bases between. CDR1 SGHRS and CDR2 YFSETQ come from the germline V gene. The DNA for the CDR3 is TGCGCCAGCGAGAACGGAGGGCGGGGTGAGCAGTTCTTC. Its protein product is CASENGGRGEQFF. Filled out from reference TRBV5-1 and TRBJ2-1, the complete variable domain reads KAGVTQTPRYLIKTRGQQVTLSCSPISGHRSVSWYQQTPGQGLQFLFEYFSETQRNKGNFPGRFSGRQFSNSRSEMNVSTLELGDSALYLCASENGGRGEQFFGPGTRLTVL.

V gene TRBV3-1 (or the pseudogene TRBV3-2) combines with J gene TRBJ1-1; tentatively, D is TRBD1 (5 bases). The V gene's germline CDR1 is LGHDT and CDR2 YNNKEL (reference sequence). The CDR3 length is 14 residues. Trimming left V 4 bases short and J 6 bases short, with 15 bases between. CDR3 protein: CASSRGAFGPEAFF. CDR3 nucleotides: TGTGCCAGCAGCCGGGGCGCATTTGGTCCTGAAGCTTTCTTT.

The chain employs TRBV21-1 and TRBJ1-1; TRBD1, the table's D call, lacks a check against the DNA. TRBV21-1 is labeled a pseudogene. The CDR3 spans 16 residues. DNA for the CDR3: TGTGCCAGCAGCAACCGGGACAGGGGATTTGGCACTGAAGCTTTCTTT. It is translated as CASSNRDRGFGTEAFF.

The gene calls are TRBV28 and TRBJ2-1; the match to TRBD2 covers 10 bases. With 6 bases clipped from V and 8 bases from J, the junction kept 19 bases outside the gene matches. Germline CDR1 reads MDHEN; CDR2 reads SYDVKM. The CDR3 extends over 18 amino acids. CDR3 sequence: CASRLLTRSSGSWHEQFF. In DNA, the CDR3 is TGTGCCAGCAGATTGCTAACTCGGTCTAGCGGGAGTTGGCATGAGCAGTTCTTC.

This clone showed up just a few times. The chain recombines TRBV27 with TRBJ2-7, with TRBD2 matching 9 bases. CDR3 size: 14 residues. J lost 0 bases, V lost 8 bases, and 5 bases had no gene match. Germline loops: CDR1 MNHEY, CDR2 SMNVEV (reference sequence). Here the CDR3 reads CASGQREASYEQYF. The CDR3 DNA reads as TGTGCCAGCGGACAGCGGGAGGCCTCCTACGAGCAGTACTTC.

This chain connects TRBV10-3 to TRBJ1-2, with 8 positions matching TRBD1. Germline loops: CDR1 ENHRY, CDR2 SYGVKD. The junction had 6 bases not matched to a gene; V was cut back by 5 bases and J by 4 bases. The CDR3 has 14 residues. The CDR3 loop is CAISPGGAGYGYTF. As DNA, the CDR3 is TGTGCCATCAGTCCAGGGGGCGCGGGCTATGGCTACACCTTC.

The CDR3 DNA follows: TGTGCCAGCAGTCCCCAAGCCGGAAACACCATATATTTT. The encoded protein is CASSPQAGNTIYF. The chain combines TRBV28 with TRBJ1-3, with unresolved D. The ends were cut back, 5 bases at V and 4 bases at J, with 9 bases in the middle. Germline CDR1 MDHEN, CDR2 SYDVKM. CDR3 size: 13 residues. Variable domain in full (rest from reference TRBV28 and TRBJ1-3): DVKVTQSSRYLVKRTGEKVFLECVQDMDHENMFWYRQDPGLGLRLIYFSYDVKMKEKGDIPEGYSVSREKKERFSLILESASTNQTSMYLCASSPQAGNTIYFGEGSWLTVV.

The chain has TRBV19 and TRBJ2-5, with 8 bases matching TRBD1. This CDR3 has 14 residues. Germline-derived CDR1 and CDR2 are LNHDA and SQIVND (reference sequence). V shed 5 bases, J shed 4 bases, and the junction held 6 bases outside the gene matches. CDR3 region: CASSFDRGLETQYF. The CDR3 DNA sequence: TGTGCCAGTAGTTTCGACAGGGGCCTAGAGACCCAGTACTTC.

This chain uses TRBV19 with TRBJ1-5, with 9 bases fitting TRBD1. Per the germline V gene, CDR1 is LNHDA and CDR2 is SQIVND (reference sequence). Losses at the gene ends were 6 bases for V and 1 base for J; bases not matched to a gene: 7. The CDR3 spans 16 residues. CDR3 nucleotides: TGTGCCAGTAGCCAACGGACAGGGGAAAGCAATCAGCCCCAGCATTTT. Translation gives CASSQRTGESNQPQHF. Variable domain in full (rest from reference TRBV19 and TRBJ1-5): DGGITQSPKYLFRKEGQNVTLSCEQNLNHDAMYWYRQDPGQGLRLIYYSQIVNDFQKGDIAEGYSVSREKKESFPLTVTSAQKNPTAFYLCASSQRTGESNQPQHFGDGTRLSIL.

The chain employs TRBV11-2 and TRBJ2-3; 9 positions match TRBD1. In germline, CDR1 is SGHAT, CDR2 FQNNGV. The CDR3 has 15 residues. The V and J ends lost 5 bases and 6 bases, in that order; junction bases with no gene match: 9. CDR3 in DNA: TGTGCCAGCAGCCTAAGAACAGGGGGCGTGGATACGCAGTATTTT. This translates into CASSLRTGGVDTQYF.

As to this clone: Distinct nucleotide sequences in the sample also encode this CDR3. The J gene is TRBJ2-1, the V gene TRBV18, with D possibly TRBD1 on 5 matching bases. In germline, CDR1 is KGHSH, CDR2 LQKENI. CDR3 size: 13 residues. V gave up 3 bases and J gave up 5 bases, with 8 bases separating them. In DNA form, the CDR3 reads TGTGCCAGCTCACCGGGGCTCCACAATGAGCAGTTCTTC. This translates into CASSPGLHNEQFF.

The chain has TRBV28 and TRBJ1-2, with 7 bases lining up with TRBD1. The V gene's germline CDR1 is MDHEN and CDR2 SYDVKM. The V and J ends lost 3 bases and 2 bases, in that order; junction bases with no gene match: 6. This CDR3 contains 15 residues. CDR3 DNA sequence: TGTGCCAGCAGTTTGCCACAGGGGAGGAACTATGGCTACACCTTC. Translating gives CASSLPQGRNYGYTF.

The rearrangement links TRBV19 to TRBJ2-3, with 9 bases aligning to TRBD1. This CDR3 spans 13 amino acids. Germline lookup yields CDR1 LNHDA and CDR2 SQIVND (reference sequence). Trimming cost V 4 bases and J 10 bases; bases outside gene matches: 6. In DNA form, the CDR3 reads TGTGCCAGTAGTAGGGACAGGGTAAATGCGCAGTATTTT. Its translation: CASSRDRVNAQYF.

This clone is a singleton in its sample. The chain employs TRBV4-1 and TRBJ1-3; D gene ambiguous. Germline V CDR1 and CDR2: MGHRA, YSYEKL. The CDR3 sequence is 16 residues long. Trimming removed 4 bases at V and 4 bases at J, with 17 bases between. CDR3 in amino acids: CASSRTEGLSGNTIYF. CDR3 coding DNA: TGCGCCAGCAGCCGGACTGAAGGTTTGTCAGGAAACACCATATATTTT.

This clone was counted once. The chain has TRBV28 and TRBJ2-3, with D possibly being TRBD1 (5 bases). Germline V gives CDR1 MDHEN, CDR2 SYDVKM. With 4 bases removed from V and 0 bases from J, the gap between germline ends came to 14 bases. The CDR3 extends over 16 amino acids. The CDR3 here is CASSSDRQTSTDTQYF. The CDR3 DNA is TGTGCCAGCAGTTCCGACCGACAGACAAGCACAGATACGCAGTATTTT.

In nucleotides, the CDR3 is TGCAGTGCTAGAGCCGTAGATGAGCAGTTCTTC. Translating it yields CSARAVDEQFF. The genes are TRBV20-1 and TRBJ2-1; no definite D call. There are 11 residues in the CDR3. Trimming shortened V by 1 base and J by 8 bases, and 6 bases separated the two germline ends. The germline CDR1 and CDR2 sequences are DFQATT and SNEGSKA (reference sequence).